There are a few counts of the clone carrying this T cell receptor beta chain. Antigen unknown. This specimen belongs to a study of molecular identifiers for immune sequencing clone quantification. Study results and caveats: Barcode-sharing identical TCR molecules could underestimate highly expanded clone sizes. A single cell's spiked Jurkat TCR RNA was reportedly detectable among more than 950,000 naive cells. In naive cells, clones above 20 RNA copies held under 1% of molecules, whereas in effector cells they held over 99%.

The V gene's germline CDR1 is MNHEY and CDR2 SVGEGT. Between the trimmed V and J ends, which lost 4 bases and 0 bases, there was a span of 19 bases. The length of the CDR3 is 17 residues. TCRdb redid the calling of the PCR reads with MiXCR, one entry per CDR3 protein. The sample includes 400,000 to 600,000 distinct CDR3 sequences, less than 30% of them seen just once. The sequence was collected from a human donor in good health. Some libraries in this study had Jurkat cell RNA spiked in. This rearrangement joins TRBV6-2 or TRBV6-3 to TRBJ2-7; possible D gene TRBD1, 6 bases. The sequencing sample was made of naive CD8+ T cells from blood, with Jurkat cell RNA spiked in. The subset denotes: FACS-sorted CD8+CD4-CCR7+CD45RA+ naive T cells. CDR3 sequence: CASSFFSRDKSSYEQYF. CDR3 DNA: TGTGCCAGCAGTTTTTTTTCTAGGGACAAGAGCTCCTACGAGCAGTACTTC.